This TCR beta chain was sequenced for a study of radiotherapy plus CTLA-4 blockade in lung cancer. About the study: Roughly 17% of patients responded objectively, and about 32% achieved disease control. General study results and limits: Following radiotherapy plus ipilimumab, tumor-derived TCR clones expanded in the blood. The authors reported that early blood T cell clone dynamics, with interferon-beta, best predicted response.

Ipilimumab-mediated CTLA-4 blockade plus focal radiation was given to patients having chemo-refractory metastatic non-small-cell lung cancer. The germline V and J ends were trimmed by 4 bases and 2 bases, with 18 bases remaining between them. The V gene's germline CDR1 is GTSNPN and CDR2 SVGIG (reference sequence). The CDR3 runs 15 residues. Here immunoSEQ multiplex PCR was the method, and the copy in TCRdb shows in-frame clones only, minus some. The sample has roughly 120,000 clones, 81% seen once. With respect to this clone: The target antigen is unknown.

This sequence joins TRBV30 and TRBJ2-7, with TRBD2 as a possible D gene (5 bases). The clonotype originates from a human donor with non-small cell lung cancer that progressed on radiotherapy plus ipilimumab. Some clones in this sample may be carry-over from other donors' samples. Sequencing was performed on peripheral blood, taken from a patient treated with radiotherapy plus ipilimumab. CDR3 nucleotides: TGTGCCTGGACGGGAAAGAGGGCACCCACCTACGAGCAGTACTTC. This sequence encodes CAWTGKRAPTYEQYF.